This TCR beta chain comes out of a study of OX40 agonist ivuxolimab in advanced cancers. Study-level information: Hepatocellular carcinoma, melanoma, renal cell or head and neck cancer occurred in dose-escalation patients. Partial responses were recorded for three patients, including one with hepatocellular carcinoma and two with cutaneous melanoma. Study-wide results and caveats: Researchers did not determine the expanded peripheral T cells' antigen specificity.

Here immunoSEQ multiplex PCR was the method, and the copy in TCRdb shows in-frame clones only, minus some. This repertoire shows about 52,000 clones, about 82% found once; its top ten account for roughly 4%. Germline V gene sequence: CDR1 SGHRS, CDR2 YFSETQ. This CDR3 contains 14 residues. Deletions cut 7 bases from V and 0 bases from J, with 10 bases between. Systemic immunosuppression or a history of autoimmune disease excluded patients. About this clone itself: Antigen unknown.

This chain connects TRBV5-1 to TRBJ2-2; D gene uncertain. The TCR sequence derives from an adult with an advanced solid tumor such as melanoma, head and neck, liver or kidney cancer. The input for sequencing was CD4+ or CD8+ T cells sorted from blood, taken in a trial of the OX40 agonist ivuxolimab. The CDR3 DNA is TGCGCCAGCCGAGGACGACCGAACACCGGGGAGCTGTTTTTT. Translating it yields CASRGRPNTGELFF.